This TCR beta chain stems from a study of tumor-infiltrating lymphocytes in primary liver carcinoma. The wider study: Resecting the tumor surgically was how the patients' primary liver carcinoma was treated. The study included patients who were men and women aged 30 to 69 years. General study findings and limits: Tumor region pairs showed greater overlap than either tumor-adjacent or tumor-blood pairs did.

RNA isolated from unsorted whole blood supplied the blood RNA, with germline DNA also extracted. About this clonotype: Its matching antigen is unknown.

The input was 500 ng total RNA; TCR beta cDNA was made from it with a constant-region primer. Libraries covering TCR beta were generated through three nested multiplex PCR rounds (using a slightly modified ARM-PCR). TCRdb re-called the multiplex PCR reads through MiXCR, storing one row per CDR3 protein. The table includes 190,000 or so distinct CDR3 sequences, 65% detected once. The clonotype originates from a woman aged 60-75 years with primary liver carcinoma and hepatitis B virus infection. Sample: peripheral blood.

Written as DNA, the CDR3 is TGTGCCAGCAGCTTAAACAGGGACTATGGCTACACCTTC. Translated, it gives CASSLNRDYGYTF. The V gene is TRBV13, the J gene TRBJ1-2; possible D gene TRBD1, 6 bases. The CDR3 sequence is 13 residues long. V was pared by 2 bases and J by 3 bases, with 7 bases between. Germline V gene lookup returns CDR1 PRHDT and CDR2 FYEKMQ (reference sequence).